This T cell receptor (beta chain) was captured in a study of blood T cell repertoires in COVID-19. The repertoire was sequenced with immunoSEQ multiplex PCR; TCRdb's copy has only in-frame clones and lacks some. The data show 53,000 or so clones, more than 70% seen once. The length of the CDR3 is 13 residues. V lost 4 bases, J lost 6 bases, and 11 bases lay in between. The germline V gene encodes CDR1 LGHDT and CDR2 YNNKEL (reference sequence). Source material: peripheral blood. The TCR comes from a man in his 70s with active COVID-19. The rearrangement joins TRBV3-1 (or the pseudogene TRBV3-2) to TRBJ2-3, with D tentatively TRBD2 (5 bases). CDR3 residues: CASSPPGSDTQYF. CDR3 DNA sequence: TGTGCCAGCAGCCCGCCGGGATCCGATACGCAGTATTTT.